This entry features one TCR beta chain sequence. Its antigen is currently unknown. The sample comes from a study of cytomegalovirus exposure and HLA in healthy donors. Looking at the study overall: Early release data held 85 million or so unique TCRs from HLA-typed donors. Study-wide results and limits: Likely technical artifact: a cluster of highly shared sequence variants. TCR beta chains numbering approximately 150 were designated cytomegalovirus-associated. Data from an earlier analysis indicated that most TCR beta V segments were productive either about 87% or about 30% of the time.

The study ran its PCR with 60 Vbeta and 13 Jbeta primers. Using immunoSEQ multiplex PCR, the repertoire was profiled, and TCRdb retains in-frame clones only, with some absent. The data hold over 150,000 clones, with roughly 76% observed a single time. V lost 0 bases to trimming and J lost 4 bases, with 10 bases between them. Germline V gene lookup returns CDR1 SGDLS and CDR2 YYNGEE. The CDR3 extends over 14 amino acids. The sequenced sample was PBMCs. The rearrangement links TRBV9 to TRBJ2-5; D remains ambiguous. This TCR derives from a human donor in good health. CDR3 nucleotide sequence: TGTGCCAGCAGCGTAGACGTGGCGGTAGAGACCCAGTACTTC. Its translation is CASSVDVAVETQYF.